Listed here are 26 T cell receptor beta chains from one sample, sequenced in a study of T cell responses to AZD1222 COVID-19 vaccine. The protocol was immunoSEQ multiplex PCR, while the TCRdb copy is restricted to in-frame clones and leaves out a portion. Among 150,000 to 170,000 clones listed, about 90% were seen once. The material sequenced was peripheral blood, taken on day 0 of MenACWY control vaccination. These receptor sequences come from an adult in good health.

The chain couples TRBV7-2 to TRBJ2-5; no definite D call. The CDR3 is made up of 14 amino acids. V lost 1 base and J lost 5, with 11 bases in between. Germline CDR1 reads SGHTA; CDR2 reads FQGNSA. In nucleotides, the CDR3 is TGTGCCAGCAGCTTAGTGGGGAATGGGGAGACCCAGTACTTC. Its protein is CASSLVGNGETQYF.

The V gene is TRBV19, the J gene TRBJ1-2; D uncertain. Deletions cut 3 bases from V and 6 bases from J, with 17 bases between. Germline CDR1 reads LNHDA; CDR2 reads SQIVND (reference sequence). The CDR3 runs to 15 residues. The chain's CDR3 is CASSMRGSNGNGYTF. The DNA of the CDR3 is TGTGCCAGTAGTATGCGCGGTTCAAATGGGAATGGCTACACCTTC.

The gene calls are TRBV28 and TRBJ1-2; D is unresolved. V lost 2 bases and J lost 0, with 7 bases in between. Germline V CDR1 and CDR2: MDHEN, SYDVKM. This CDR3 is built from 14 residues. The CDR3 is CASSLGMTNYGYTF. CDR3 DNA sequence: TGTGCCAGCAGTTTAGGTATGACTAACTATGGCTACACCTTC.

The gene calls are TRBV5-4 and TRBJ1-1; D possibly corresponds to TRBD1 (6 bases). The germline CDR1 and CDR2 sequences are SGHNT and YYREEE (reference sequence). With 7 bases removed from V and 4 bases from J, the gap between germline ends came to 14 bases. This CDR3 spans 13 amino acids. CDR3 region: CASYAGDRTEAFF. CDR3 DNA sequence: TGTGCCAGCTATGCAGGGGATCGCACTGAAGCTTTCTTT.

This chain joins TRBV6-2 or TRBV6-3 and TRBJ1-6; D call uncertain. This CDR3 region has 15 residues. Germline V CDR1 and CDR2: MNHEY, SVGEGT. V lost 6 bases and J lost 10, with 19 bases in between. CDR3 nucleotides: TGTGCCAGCAGCCCTAGCCGGGGATGGGCATCACCCCTCCACTTT. Amino acids: CASSPSRGWASPLHF.

This chain links TRBV28 with TRBJ1-2; TRBD1 matches at 10 bases. Germline V CDR1 and CDR2: MDHEN, SYDVKM. The CDR3 is made up of 14 amino acids. V lost 8 bases, J lost 10 bases, and 13 bases stayed unmatched. The DNA of the CDR3 is TGTGCCAGCCTCACAAGACAGGGGGCATTTGACTACACCTTC. This gives the protein CASLTRQGAFDYTF.

The chain employs TRBV10-1 and TRBJ2-2, with 7 bases aligning to TRBD1. V dropped 3 bases and J dropped 13; count of bases not matched to a gene: 11. The CDR3 has 14 amino acids. Germline loops: CDR1 WNHNN, CDR2 SYGVQD (reference sequence). This chain's CDR3 is CASSDVQGYPRLFF. CDR3 sequence (DNA): TGCGCCAGCAGTGATGTACAGGGGTATCCCAGGCTGTTTTTT.

This sequence joins TRBV5-4 and TRBJ2-1; D gene uncertain. The CDR3 sequence is 14 residues long. The germline V gene has CDR1 SGHNT and CDR2 YYREEE (reference sequence). The V end lost 3 bases, the J end lost 4 bases, and 11 bases lay between the germline ends. CDR3 amino acids: CASSSPVEYNEQFF. The CDR3 region has the DNA TGTGCCAGCAGCTCCCCGGTAGAATACAATGAGCAGTTCTTC.

The V gene is TRBV27, the J gene TRBJ1-6; D gene ambiguous. The CDR3 is 12 residues long. V lost 4 bases, J lost 4 bases, and 2 bases lay in between. Germline-derived CDR1 and CDR2 are MNHEY and SMNVEV (reference sequence). CDR3 sequence: CASSSYNSPLHF. The CDR3 nucleotides are TGTGCCAGCAGTTCTTATAATTCACCCCTCCACTTT.

The chain carries TRBV28 and TRBJ1-1; D is ambiguous. V lost 3 bases, J lost 11 bases, and 16 bases lay in between. Germline CDR1 is MDHEN and CDR2 is SYDVKM. The CDR3 sequence is 13 residues long. CDR3: CASSFSRPVQAFF. CDR3 DNA: TGTGCCAGCAGTTTCTCGAGACCGGTCCAGGCTTTCTTT. The variable domain in full, completed from reference TRBV28 and TRBJ1-1, reads DVKVTQSSRYLVKRTGEKVFLECVQDMDHENMFWYRQDPGLGLRLIYFSYDVKMKEKGDIPEGYSVSREKKERFSLILESASTNQTSMYLCASSFSRPVQAFFGQGTRLTVV.

The V call is TRBV27, the J call TRBJ1-2; 7 bases are shared with TRBD1. The CDR3 length is 14 residues. Looked up from germline, CDR1 is MNHEY and CDR2 is SMNVEV (reference sequence). V shed 4 bases and J 7 bases; nucleotides not matched to a gene: 9. CDR3 DNA sequence: TGTGCCAGCAGTTCGGCAGACAGGGACAGTGGCTACACCTTC. As protein: CASSSADRDSGYTF.

This clone was counted once. This chain joins TRBV28 and TRBJ1-1, with D possibly being TRBD1 (6 bases). The germline gives CDR1 MDHEN, CDR2 SYDVKM. Trimming removed 6 bases from V and 3 bases from J, with 14 bases in between. The CDR3 runs to 14 residues. In DNA form, the CDR3 reads TGTGCCAGCAGCCTACAGGGTAAGGACACTGAAGCTTTCTTT. It is translated as CASSLQGKDTEAFF. Full variable domain (rest looked up from reference TRBV28 and TRBJ1-1): DVKVTQSSRYLVKRTGEKVFLECVQDMDHENMFWYRQDPGLGLRLIYFSYDVKMKEKGDIPEGYSVSREKKERFSLILESASTNQTSMYLCASSLQGKDTEAFFGQGTRLTVV.

The chain employs TRBV12-5 and TRBJ1-2, with D hard to call. The CDR3 is 13 amino acids. Deletions cut 7 bases from V and 2 bases from J, with 11 bases between. Germline values: CDR1 LGHNT, CDR2 FRNRAP. The CDR3 DNA follows: TGTGCTAGTGCCGCGAATGGAAACTATGGCTACACCTTC. Its translation: CASAANGNYGYTF.

This chain connects TRBV9 to TRBJ1-5; no definite D call. The V end lost 0 bases, the J end lost 7 bases, and 8 bases lay between the germline ends. The germline gives CDR1 SGDLS, CDR2 YYNGEE. This CDR3 has 13 amino acids. For the CDR3, the DNA is TGTGCCAGCAGCGTAGGCCCTCTCCAGCCCCAGCATTTT. The encoded protein is CASSVGPLQPQHF.

J is TRBJ1-2 and V is TRBV9; D gene uncertain. The V gene's germline CDR1 is SGDLS and CDR2 YYNGEE. This CDR3 contains 14 residues. Trimming took off 4 bases at V and 2 bases at J, with 12 bases between the two ends. The CDR3 DNA follows: TGTGCCAGCAGCACCCTACAGAGAAACTATGGCTACACCTTC. It yields the protein CASSTLQRNYGYTF. The full variable domain, in which reference TRBV9 and TRBJ1-2 provide the parts outside the CDR3, is DSGVTQTPKHLITATGQRVTLRCSPRSGDLSVYWYQQSLDQGLQFLIQYYNGEERAKGNILERFSAQQFPDLHSELNLSSLELGDSALYFCASSTLQRNYGYTFGSGTRLTVV.

The chain uses TRBV5-5 and TRBJ1-1, with TRBD1 identical over 8 bases. The length of the CDR3 is 16 residues. Germline V CDR1 and CDR2: SGHKS, YYEKEE (reference sequence). V lost 4 bases to trimming and J lost 6 bases; unmatched junction nucleotides: 14. The DNA for the CDR3 is TGTGCCAGCAGCCTCTACCCCGGACAGGGACACGCTGAAGCTTTCTTT. As protein: CASSLYPGQGHAEAFF.

The chain is built from TRBV2 and TRBJ2-1; no definite D call. Germline-derived CDR1 and CDR2 are SNHLY and FYNNEI. The germline V and J ends were trimmed by 6 bases and 10 bases, with 10 bases remaining between them. There are 11 residues in the CDR3. The CDR3 region has the DNA TGTGCCAGCAGGCCGGTTGGCGAGCAGTTCTTC. Protein product: CASRPVGEQFF.

The chain couples TRBV20-1 to TRBJ2-7, with D possibly matching TRBD2 (5 bases). The CDR3 contains 12 residues. V was trimmed by 3 bases and J by 4 bases, leaving 10 bases between them. Per the germline V gene, CDR1 is DFQATT and CDR2 is SNEGSKA (reference sequence). The CDR3 spells CSASPGMYEQYF. In DNA form, the CDR3 reads TGCAGTGCTAGTCCCGGGATGTACGAGCAGTACTTC.

In regard to this clone: The limits of the CDR3 on the DNA are not certain, so only TCRdb's listed CDR3 is given. This rearrangement joins TRBV27 to TRBJ2-7; the table's D call, TRBD2, has no DNA check behind it. The CDR3 is 11 residues long, counting both termini. Per the germline V gene, CDR1 is MNHEY and CDR2 is SMNVEV (reference sequence). CDR3 sequence: CASSWAGGTYF.

This chain uses TRBV7-2 with TRBJ1-3, with D perhaps TRBD1 (6 bases). The V end lost 4 bases, the J end lost 4 bases, and 11 bases lay between the germline ends. There are 14 residues in the CDR3. Germline values: CDR1 SGHTA, CDR2 FQGNSA. CDR3 DNA sequence: TGTGCCAGCAGCTCGGGGGGGCCAGGAAACACCATATATTTT. Encoded protein: CASSSGGPGNTIYF.

The CDR3 DNA is TGTGCCAGCAGTTTGACTTCCTCTAGCACAGATACGCAGTATTTT. Its protein product is CASSLTSSSTDTQYF. The chain uses TRBV7-3 and TRBJ2-3, with D hard to call. CDR3 length: 15 residues. V gave up 6 bases and J gave up 0 bases, with 13 bases separating them. CDR1 is SGHTA and CDR2 is FQGTGA in the germline V gene.

V gene TRBV7-8 combines with J gene TRBJ2-5; D is tentatively TRBD1 or TRBD2 (5 bases each). Trimming left V 8 bases short and J 7 bases short, with 29 bases between. Germline CDR1 and CDR2: SGHVS and FQNEAQ. The CDR3 is made up of 17 amino acids. This chain's CDR3 is CASCMDRTGTQFGTQYF. Here the CDR3 DNA reads TGTGCCAGCTGCATGGATAGGACCGGGACCCAATTTGGGACCCAGTACTTC.

The chain uses TRBV3-1 (or the pseudogene TRBV3-2) and TRBJ2-3; D might be TRBD1 or TRBD2, each matching 5 bases. The V end lost 5 bases, the J end lost 9 bases, and 12 bases lay between the germline ends. The CDR3 sequence is 12 residues long. From germline, CDR1 is LGHDT and CDR2 YNNKEL (reference sequence). The CDR3 coding sequence is TGTGCCAGCAGCTCAGTGGGGGTAACGCAGTATTTT. Amino acid sequence: CASSSVGVTQYF.

The chain uses TRBV11-2 and TRBJ2-7, with D perhaps matching TRBD1 or TRBD2 (5 bases each). The CDR3 is made up of 15 amino acids. Trimming pared 5 bases from V and 1 base from J, leaving 15 bases between. Germline V gene lookup returns CDR1 SGHAT and CDR2 FQNNGV. The CDR3 nucleotides are TGTGCCAGCAGCACGTCCCCGGGACGGTCCTACGAGCAGTACTTC. Translating gives CASSTSPGRSYEQYF.

V usage is TRBV7-9 and J usage is TRBJ1-4; 7 nucleotides align to TRBD1. There are 16 residues in the CDR3. Germline V gene data show CDR1 as SEHNR and CDR2 as FQNEAQ (reference sequence). V shed 5 bases and J 0 bases; nucleotides not matched to a gene: 6. In DNA form, the CDR3 reads TGTGCCAGCAGCCCCCACAGGGGCTCAACTAATGAAAAACTGTTTTTT. Protein sequence: CASSPHRGSTNEKLFF.

This clone was counted a few times. This chain joins TRBV6-5 and TRBJ1-1; the D gene is possibly TRBD1 (5 bases). V lost 2 bases to trimming and J lost 2 bases, with 9 bases between them. CDR3 length: 14 amino acids. CDR1 is MNHEY, CDR2 SVGAGI, per germline. CDR3 nucleotide sequence: TGTGCCAGCAGTTACGGGGGAATAAACACTGAAGCTTTCTTT. This sequence encodes CASSYGGINTEAFF.